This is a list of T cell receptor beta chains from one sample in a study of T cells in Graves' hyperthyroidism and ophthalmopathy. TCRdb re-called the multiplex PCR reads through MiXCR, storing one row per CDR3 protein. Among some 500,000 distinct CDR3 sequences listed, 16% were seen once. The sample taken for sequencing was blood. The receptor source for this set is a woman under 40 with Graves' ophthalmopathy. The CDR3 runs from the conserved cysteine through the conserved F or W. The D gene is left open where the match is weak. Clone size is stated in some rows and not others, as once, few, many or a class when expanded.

cdr3_aa: CASSQGFSSYEQYF
cdr3_nt: TGTGCCAGCAGTCAAGGGTTTAGTAGCTACGAGCAGTACTTC
d_call: .
v_call: TRBV28
cdr3_length: 14
clone_size: .
j_call: TRBJ2-7

cdr3_aa: CASSIGTVNTGELFF
cdr3_nt: TGTGCCAGTAGTATTGGGACCGTGAACACCGGGGAGCTGTTTTTT
d_call: .
v_call: TRBV19
cdr3_length: 15
clone_size: .
j_call: TRBJ2-2

cdr3_aa: CASSSRVATDTQYF
cdr3_nt: TGTGCCAGCAGCTCCAGGGTCGCCACAGATACGCAGTATTTT
d_call: .
v_call: TRBV5-5
cdr3_length: 14
clone_size: many
j_call: TRBJ2-3

cdr3_aa: CATVPGLVSFGNEQFF
cdr3_nt: TGTGCCACCGTACCGGGACTAGTGTCTTTTGGAAATGAGCAGTTCTTC
d_call: TRBD2
v_call: TRBV10-3
cdr3_length: 16
clone_size: .
j_call: TRBJ2-1

cdr3_aa: CASSQVWQGGEKTQYF
cdr3_nt: TGCGCCAGCAGCCAAGTTTGGCAGGGCGGTGAAAAGACCCAGTACTTC
d_call: .
v_call: TRBV4-1
cdr3_length: 16
clone_size: .
j_call: TRBJ2-5

cdr3_aa: CANSGRLQETQYF
cdr3_nt: TGTGCCAACAGCGGGAGGCTCCAAGAGACCCAGTACTTC
d_call: TRBD2
v_call: TRBV6-2/TRBV6-3
cdr3_length: 13
clone_size: few
j_call: TRBJ2-5

cdr3_aa: CSARDPDRGVNYGYTF
cdr3_nt: TGCAGTGCTAGAGATCCCGACAGGGGAGTCAACTATGGCTACACCTTC
d_call: TRBD1
v_call: TRBV20-1
cdr3_length: 16
clone_size: .
j_call: TRBJ1-2

cdr3_aa: CASSLWGSEQFF
cdr3_nt: TGTGCCAGCAGTTTATGGGGGAGCGAGCAGTTCTTC
d_call: .
v_call: TRBV12-3/TRBV12-4
cdr3_length: 12
clone_size: few
j_call: TRBJ2-1

cdr3_aa: CASSFGTEETQYF
cdr3_nt: TGTGCCAGCAGCTTTGGGACAGAAGAGACCCAGTACTTC
d_call: TRBD1
v_call: TRBV11-2
cdr3_length: 13
clone_size: .
j_call: TRBJ2-5

cdr3_aa: CSAIIPSSPDTQYF
cdr3_nt: TGCAGTGCTATTATCCCTAGCAGCCCAGATACGCAGTATTTT
d_call: .
v_call: TRBV20-1
cdr3_length: 14
clone_size: .
j_call: TRBJ2-3

cdr3_aa: CASSGGDYNEQFF
cdr3_nt: TGTGCCAGCAGTGGAGGGGACTACAATGAGCAGTTCTTC
d_call: .
v_call: TRBV6-4
cdr3_length: 13
clone_size: few
j_call: TRBJ2-1

cdr3_aa: CATSRGDSEGYTF
cdr3_nt: TGTGCCACCAGCAGGGGGGACAGTGAGGGCTACACCTTC
d_call: TRBD1
v_call: TRBV15
cdr3_length: 13
clone_size: few
j_call: TRBJ1-2

cdr3_aa: CASTLEGGFQETQYF
cdr3_nt: TGTGCCAGCACCCTAGAAGGCGGGTTCCAAGAGACCCAGTACTTC
d_call: .
v_call: TRBV2
cdr3_length: 15
clone_size: once
j_call: TRBJ2-5

cdr3_aa: CASSVVAGGPSDTQYF
cdr3_nt: TGTGCCAGCAGCGTAGTAGCGGGAGGGCCTTCAGATACGCAGTATTTT
d_call: TRBD2
v_call: TRBV9
cdr3_length: 16
clone_size: .
j_call: TRBJ2-3

cdr3_aa: CSARSIAGFDQPQHF
cdr3_nt: TGCAGTGCTAGAAGCATTGCGGGATTTGATCAGCCCCAGCATTTT
d_call: .
v_call: TRBV20-1
cdr3_length: 15
clone_size: .
j_call: TRBJ1-5

cdr3_aa: CASSYDLGNTEAFF
cdr3_nt: TGTGCCAGTAGTTACGACCTGGGGAACACTGAAGCTTTCTTT
d_call: .
v_call: TRBV19
cdr3_length: 14
clone_size: .
j_call: TRBJ1-1

cdr3_aa: CSARSPASGRAVDTQYF
cdr3_nt: TGCAGTGCTCGCTCCCCGGCCAGCGGGAGGGCGGTAGATACGCAGTATTTT
d_call: TRBD2
v_call: TRBV20-1
cdr3_length: 17
clone_size: many
j_call: TRBJ2-3

cdr3_aa: CASSFTRTGVNEQFF
cdr3_nt: TGCGCCAGCAGCTTCACCCGGACAGGGGTCAATGAGCAGTTCTTC
d_call: TRBD1
v_call: TRBV5-1
cdr3_length: 15
clone_size: few
j_call: TRBJ2-1

cdr3_aa: CSASGTSAYNEQFF
cdr3_nt: TGCAGTGCTAGCGGGACTAGCGCCTACAATGAGCAGTTCTTC
d_call: TRBD2
v_call: TRBV20-1
cdr3_length: 14
clone_size: many
j_call: TRBJ2-1

cdr3_aa: CASSYFGHEQYF
cdr3_nt: TGTGCCAGCAGTTACTTCGGGCACGAGCAGTACTTC
d_call: .
v_call: TRBV6-2/TRBV6-3
cdr3_length: 12
clone_size: .
j_call: TRBJ2-7

cdr3_aa: CASSGEGTDTQCF
cdr3_nt: TGTGCCAGCAGTGGGGAAGGGACAGATACGCAGTGTTTT
d_call: TRBD1
v_call: TRBV2
cdr3_length: 13
clone_size: few
j_call: TRBJ2-3

cdr3_aa: CASSSINRAKSPLHF
cdr3_nt: TGTGCCAGCAGCTCAATTAACAGGGCAAAGTCACCCCTCCACTTT
d_call: .
v_call: TRBV5-6
cdr3_length: 15
clone_size: .
j_call: TRBJ1-6

cdr3_aa: CASTIWGANTEAFF
cdr3_nt: TGTGCCAGCACGATCTGGGGAGCGAACACTGAAGCTTTCTTT
d_call: .
v_call: TRBV6-2/TRBV6-3
cdr3_length: 14
clone_size: .
j_call: TRBJ1-1

cdr3_aa: CASIGASGSNEQLF
cdr3_nt: TGTGCCAGCATTGGGGCTAGCGGGAGTAATGAGCAGCTCTTC
d_call: TRBD2
v_call: TRBV6-2/TRBV6-3
cdr3_length: 14
clone_size: .
j_call: TRBJ2-1